This T cell receptor (beta chain) was captured in a study of PD-L1 blockade in urothelial cancer. Across the study: Once treatment had started, blood was analyzed at 3 weeks (second dose) and again at 6 weeks.

The junction had 3 bases not matched to a gene; V was cut back by 4 bases and J by 4 bases. The CDR3 consists of 14 residues. Per the germline V gene, CDR1 is MDHEN and CDR2 is SYDVKM. Sequenced by immunoSEQ multiplex PCR; TCRdb stores in-frame clones only, minus some. The data hold 50,000 or so clones, with approximately 80% observed a single time. The specimen was PBMCs, collected around atezolizumab (anti-PD-L1) treatment. The chain recombines TRBV28 with TRBJ2-3, with 9 bases aligning to TRBD1. The clonotype originates from a man between 65 and 85 years old with urothelial cancer. As DNA, the CDR3 is TGTGCCAGCAGTTATACAGGGGGCTCAGATACGCAGTATTTT. It yields the protein CASSYTGGSDTQYF.